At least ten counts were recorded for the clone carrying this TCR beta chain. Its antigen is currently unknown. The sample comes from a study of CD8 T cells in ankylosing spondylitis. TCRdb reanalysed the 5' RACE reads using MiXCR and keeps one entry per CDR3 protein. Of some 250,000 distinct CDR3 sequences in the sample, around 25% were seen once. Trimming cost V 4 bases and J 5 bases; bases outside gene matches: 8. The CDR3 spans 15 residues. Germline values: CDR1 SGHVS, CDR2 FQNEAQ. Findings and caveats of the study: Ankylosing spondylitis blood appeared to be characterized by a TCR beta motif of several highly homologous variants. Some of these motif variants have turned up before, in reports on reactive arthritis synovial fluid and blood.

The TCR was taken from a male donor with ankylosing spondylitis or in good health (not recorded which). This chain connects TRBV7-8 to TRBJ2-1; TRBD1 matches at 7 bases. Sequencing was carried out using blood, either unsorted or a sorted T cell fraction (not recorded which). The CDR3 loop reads CASSSRTGIHNEQFF. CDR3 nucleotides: TGTGCCAGCAGCTCCCGGACAGGCATACACAATGAGCAGTTCTTC.